The entry below gives a single T cell receptor beta chain sequence along with its context. The target antigen is unknown. The PCR had 60 Vbeta and 13 Jbeta primers. Profiled with immunoSEQ multiplex PCR; TCRdb holds only in-frame clones, not every one. This sample has 60,000 to 85,000 clones, with 78% found just once. The data derive from a study of cytomegalovirus exposure and HLA in healthy donors. Points from the study as a whole: TRBV6-2, TRBV6-3 and other indistinguishable V segments were excluded. Per a prior analysis, the majority of TCR beta V segments were productive roughly 90% or roughly 30% of the time. Later analysis identified a missense DCLRE1C variant that was linked to TCR beta V- and J-gene trimming. Across HLA loci, a later analysis found differing TCR association rates, with DRB1 most and HLA-C fewest.

The CDR3 spans 15 residues. The trim removed 5 bases at V and 1 base at J, leaving 6 bases unmatched. CDR1 is SGHAT, CDR2 FQNNGV, per germline. This sequence originates from a man aged 35-49 years in good health and CMV-seronegative. The chain recombines TRBV11-2 with TRBJ1-1; 8 bases agree with TRBD1. Sequenced: PBMCs. Written as DNA, the CDR3 is TGTGCCAGCAGCGTTTCCGGGACAGGGAACACTGAAGCTTTCTTT. Its protein product is CASSVSGTGNTEAFF.